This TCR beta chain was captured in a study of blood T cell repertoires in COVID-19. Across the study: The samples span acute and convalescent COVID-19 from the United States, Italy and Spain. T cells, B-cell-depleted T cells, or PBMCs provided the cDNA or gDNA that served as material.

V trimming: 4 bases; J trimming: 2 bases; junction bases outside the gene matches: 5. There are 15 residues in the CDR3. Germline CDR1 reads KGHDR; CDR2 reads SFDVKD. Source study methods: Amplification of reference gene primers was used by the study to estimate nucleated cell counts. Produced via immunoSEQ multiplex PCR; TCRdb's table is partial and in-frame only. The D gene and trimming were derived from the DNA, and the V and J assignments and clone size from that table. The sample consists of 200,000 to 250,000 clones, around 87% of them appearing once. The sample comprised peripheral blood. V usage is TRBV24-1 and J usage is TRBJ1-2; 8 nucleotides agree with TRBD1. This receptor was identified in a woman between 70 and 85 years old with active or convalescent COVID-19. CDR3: CATSEGGQENYGYTF. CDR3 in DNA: TGTGCCACCAGTGAGGGGGGACAGGAGAACTATGGCTACACCTTC.